Presented here are 29 T cell receptor beta chains from one specimen sequenced in a study of cytomegalovirus exposure and HLA in healthy donors. Amplification used 60 Vbeta primers and 13 Jbeta primers. Sequencing used immunoSEQ multiplex PCR; TCRdb keeps in-frame clones, though not all of them. This table has 83,000 or so clones, 75% to 85% appearing once. The sample consisted of PBMCs. The receptors here all came from a woman in her twenties or thirties in good health and CMV-seronegative.

Turning to this clone: The identical CDR3 is also encoded by other nucleotide sequences in the sample. The rearrangement joins TRBV19 to TRBJ1-5; D ambiguous. Germline assignment: CDR1 LNHDA and CDR2 SQIVND (reference sequence). Trimming removed 6 bases from V and 3 bases from J, with 12 bases in between. The CDR3 is 14 residues long. The CDR3 protein is CASRPGLINQPQHF. The CDR3, as DNA: TGTGCCAGTAGACCTGGACTGATCAATCAGCCCCAGCATTTT.

V usage is TRBV5-1 and J usage is TRBJ2-3, with 7 bases lining up with TRBD2. Germline trimming cut 7 bases from V and 1 base from J; bases unmatched to any gene: 9. Germline values: CDR1 SGHRS, CDR2 YFSETQ. This CDR3 is built from 15 residues. The CDR3 coding sequence is TGCGCCAGCTGCCCCGGACTAGATGGCACAGATACGCAGTATTTT. Translation gives CASCPGLDGTDTQYF. Looking up the rest from reference TRBV5-1 and TRBJ2-3 gives the full variable domain: KAGVTQTPRYLIKTRGQQVTLSCSPISGHRSVSWYQQTPGQGLQFLFEYFSETQRNKGNFPGRFSGRQFSNSRSEMNVSTLELGDSALYLCASCPGLDGTDTQYFGPGTRLTVL.

This chain uses TRBV28 with TRBJ2-7; D is possibly TRBD1 (6 bases). The CDR3 loop spans 15 amino acids. Germline V gene lookup returns CDR1 MDHEN and CDR2 SYDVKM. V gave up 5 bases and J gave up 2 bases, with 16 bases separating them. The CDR3 loop is CASSPRGKGAYEQYF. The CDR3 DNA reads TGTGCCAGCAGTCCAAGGGGGAAGGGAGCCTACGAGCAGTACTTC.

This clone was seen more than once but under ten times. This chain uses TRBV5-8 with TRBJ2-1; D might be TRBD2 (5 bases). The V gene's germline CDR1 is SGHTS and CDR2 YDEGEE. The CDR3 contains 16 residues. Trimming shortened V by 4 bases and J by 4 bases, and 18 bases separated the two germline ends. This chain's CDR3 is CASSQEAGGLYNEQFF. Written as DNA, the CDR3 is TGTGCCAGCAGCCAAGAAGCTGGCGGGCTATACAATGAGCAGTTCTTC.

Only one count was recorded for this clone. This chain links TRBV25-1 with TRBJ1-1; 8 nucleotides agree with TRBD1. The germline V gene encodes CDR1 MGHDK and CDR2 SYGVNS. CDR3 length equals 16 residues. V was clipped by 5 bases and J by 0 bases; unmatched bases: 8. In nucleotides, the CDR3 is TGTGCCAGCAGTAGAACCCGGACAGGGCTGAACACTGAAGCTTTCTTT. Translated: CASSRTRTGLNTEAFF.

The chain has TRBV30 and TRBJ2-3; tentatively, D is TRBD2 (5 bases). Germline CDR1 and CDR2: GTSNPN and SVGIG (reference sequence). CDR3 length equals 14 residues. Deletions cut 3 bases from V and 3 bases from J, with 13 bases between. CDR3 sequence reads: CAWSAAGGTDTQYF. The CDR3 DNA is TGTGCCTGGAGCGCCGCGGGTGGAACAGATACGCAGTATTTT.

Only one count was recorded for this clone. This chain connects TRBV27 to TRBJ2-7, with D possibly matching TRBD2 (5 bases). Trimming pared 3 bases from V and 7 bases from J, leaving 13 bases between. The germline V gene has CDR1 MNHEY and CDR2 SMNVEV (reference sequence). The CDR3 extends over 13 amino acids. The CDR3 coding sequence is TGTGCCAGCAGTTTCACAGCCCGCGGGGAGCAGTACTTC. Translated: CASSFTARGEQYF.

The chain joins TRBV28 to TRBJ2-6; 7 nucleotides align to TRBD2. CDR1 and CDR2 from the germline V gene are MDHEN and SYDVKM. The CDR3 sequence is 15 residues long. The V gene end was trimmed by 5 bases and the J gene end by 4 bases; junction bases not matched to a gene: 5. The CDR3 spells CASSTAGEGANVLTF. DNA of the CDR3: TGTGCCAGCAGTACCGCGGGGGAGGGGGCCAACGTCCTGACTTTC.

This clone has more than one count but fewer than ten. This same CDR3 is encoded by further DNA sequences in the sample. The J gene is TRBJ2-7, the V gene TRBV11-2, with unresolved D. CDR3 length equals 11 residues. Trimming removed 0 bases at V and 7 bases at J, with 4 bases between. CDR1 is SGHAT and CDR2 is FQNNGV in the germline V gene. In nucleotides, the CDR3 is TGTGCCAGCAGCTTAGACCTGGAGCAGTACTTC. This codes for CASSLDLEQYF.

This clone appeared a few times. V gene TRBV4-2 combines with J gene TRBJ1-2; TRBD1 agrees at 9 bases. V trimming: 0 bases; J trimming: 14 bases; junction bases outside the gene matches: 7. Germline-derived CDR1 and CDR2 are LGHNA and YNFKEQ. The CDR3 loop spans 13 amino acids. The DNA of the CDR3 is TGTGCCAGCAGCCAAGATGGGGGGACAGGGAATACCTTC. Translating it yields CASSQDGGTGNTF.

This clone appeared once. The chain links TRBV6-5 to TRBJ2-2, with D unresolved. Germline V gene sequence: CDR1 MNHEY, CDR2 SVGAGI. The CDR3 spans 13 residues. Between the trimmed V and J ends, which lost 0 bases and 8 bases, there was a span of 7 bases. The CDR3 nucleotides read TGTGCCAGCAGTTACTCGATCGGGGGGGAGCTGTTTTTT. Translated: CASSYSIGGELFF.

V usage is TRBV6-1 and J usage is TRBJ1-5; TRBD1 agrees at 11 bases. The CDR3 runs to 17 residues. Unmatched junction bases numbered 5, after V lost 4 bases and J lost 0 bases. In germline, CDR1 is MNHNS, CDR2 SASEGT. CDR3 bases: TGTGCCAGCAGTGCGGGGACAGGGGGTTATAGCAATCAGCCCCAGCATTTT. It encodes CASSAGTGGYSNQPQHF.

CDR3 nucleotide sequence: TGCGCCAGCAGCCCTGACAGGGCTGGGGCCAACGTCCTGACTTTC. Translation gives CASSPDRAGANVLTF. V and J are TRBV5-1 and TRBJ2-6; the match to TRBD1 covers 7 bases. J was trimmed by 2 bases and V by 4 bases; bases with no gene match: 3. This CDR3 has 15 residues. Germline-derived CDR1 and CDR2 are SGHRS and YFSETQ.

V usage is TRBV28 and J usage is TRBJ2-5; 8 nucleotides line up with TRBD2. The J call is doubtful: the DNA matches TRBJ2-7 better. The germline CDR1 and CDR2 sequences are MDHEN and SYDVKM. This CDR3 has 15 residues. The CDR3 reads CASSEGAGGSYEQYF. The CDR3 nucleotides read TGTGCCAGCAGCGAAGGGGCGGGGGGCTCCTACGAGCAGTACTTC.

This clone came up a few times. The V call is TRBV2, the J call TRBJ2-5; D perhaps matches TRBD1 (8 bases). The CDR3 sequence is 15 residues long. Looked up from germline, CDR1 is SNHLY and CDR2 is FYNNEI. V was clipped by 5 bases and J by 3 bases, with 16 bases between them. The CDR3 DNA sequence: TGTGCCAGCAGTTCTCAGGGGGCGGGGGAAGAGACCCAGTACTTC. It codes for CASSSQGAGEETQYF.

This clone appeared a few times. Here the CDR3 DNA reads TGTGCCAGCAGCTGGGGAGGAGGGTGGAATGAGCAGTTCTTC. Protein sequence: CASSWGGGWNEQFF. The chain couples TRBV7-2 to TRBJ2-1; tentative D call: TRBD2 (6 bases). V was shortened by 4 bases and J by 7 bases, with 14 bases between the two germline ends. The V gene's germline CDR1 is SGHTA and CDR2 FQGNSA. The CDR3 sequence is 14 residues long.

This chain connects TRBV28 to TRBJ2-2, with 13 bases lining up with TRBD2. In germline, CDR1 is MDHEN, CDR2 SYDVKM. Trimming at V came to 7 bases and at J to 2 bases, leaving 7 bases not matched to a gene. The CDR3 length is 17 residues. CDR3 nucleotide sequence: TGTGCCAGCACACAGGGACTAGCGGGGCTAAACACCGGGGAGCTGTTTTTT. Translation gives CASTQGLAGLNTGELFF.

Of note for this clone: Germline and junction disagree at one end, which may indicate a read error. The chain employs TRBV7-7 and TRBJ2-2; weak D call: TRBD2 (7 bases). Germline assignment: CDR1 SSHAT and CDR2 FNYEAQ (reference sequence). There are 16 residues in the CDR3. CDR3 sequence reads: CASSTLGGHGTGELFF. The CDR3 DNA reads as TGTGCTAGCAGCACGCTCGGGGGGCATGGCACCGGGGAGCTGTTTTTT.

The chain carries TRBV18 and TRBJ1-1; maybe TRBD1 (5 bases). Germline assignment: CDR1 KGHSH and CDR2 LQKENI. The CDR3 is made up of 15 amino acids. Trimming took 2 bases from V and 4 from J, leaving 14 bases between them. The chain's CDR3 is CASSPALSQGTEAFF. The CDR3, as DNA: TGTGCCAGCTCACCAGCTTTATCTCAGGGCACTGAAGCTTTCTTT.

The chain employs TRBV11-2 and TRBJ2-1, with unresolved D. From germline, CDR1 is SGHAT and CDR2 FQNNGV. The CDR3 is 13 amino acids. V was pared by 1 base and J by 9 bases, with 10 bases between. CDR3 sequence reads: CASSLGRSGEQFF. In nucleotides, the CDR3 is TGTGCCAGCAGCTTAGGGCGGTCGGGTGAGCAGTTCTTC.

The rearrangement joins TRBV9 to TRBJ2-5, with D uncertain. This CDR3 comprises 15 residues. CDR1 is SGDLS, CDR2 YYNGEE, per germline. V was clipped by 0 bases and J by 0 bases, with 9 bases between them. CDR3 sequence: CASSVGAIDQETQYF. DNA of the CDR3: TGTGCCAGCAGCGTAGGTGCCATAGACCAAGAGACCCAGTACTTC.

V usage is TRBV6-1 and J usage is TRBJ2-7, with 10 bases aligning to TRBD2. The CDR3 is made up of 13 amino acids. Germline V gene sequence: CDR1 MNHNS, CDR2 SASEGT. V lost 7 bases to trimming and J lost 3 bases; unmatched junction nucleotides: 3. CDR3 residues: CASTAGGLYEQYF. The CDR3 DNA follows: TGTGCCAGCACAGCGGGAGGGCTCTACGAGCAGTACTTC.

The rearrangement links TRBV19 to TRBJ2-1, with 7 bases matching TRBD2. The germline gives CDR1 LNHDA, CDR2 SQIVND (reference sequence). CDR3 length: 13 amino acids. V shed 5 bases, J shed 8 bases, and the junction held 6 bases outside the gene matches. This CDR3 is CASSVGLVHEQFF. The DNA for the CDR3 is TGTGCCAGTAGTGTCGGACTAGTCCATGAGCAGTTCTTC.

The genes are TRBV27 and TRBJ1-5, with D possibly TRBD1 on 5 matching bases. Per germline, CDR1 MNHEY and CDR2 SMNVEV (reference sequence). The CDR3 loop spans 15 amino acids. The V and J ends lost 3 bases and 6 bases respectively, with 15 bases between them. The CDR3 region has the DNA TGTGCCAGCAGTTTCCTTGGCAGGGAACCTCAGCCCCAGCATTTT. As protein: CASSFLGREPQPQHF.

The chain has TRBV5-1 and TRBJ2-3; D possibly corresponds to TRBD1 (6 bases). CDR3 size: 15 residues. Germline CDR1 and CDR2: SGHRS and YFSETQ. V was clipped by 4 bases and J by 0 bases, with 12 bases between them. The CDR3 nucleotides are TGCGCCAGCAGCGACGGGACACCCAGCACAGATACGCAGTATTTT. As protein: CASSDGTPSTDTQYF.

The CDR3 nucleotides are TGCGCCAGCAGCTCAGGCTTGACTAGAGAGCAGTTCTTC. The encoded protein is CASSSGLTREQFF. The chain carries TRBV5-1 and TRBJ2-1; a weak D match, TRBD2 (6 bases). Between the trimmed V and J ends, which lost 3 bases and 10 bases, there was a span of 14 bases. The length of the CDR3 is 13 residues. In germline, CDR1 is SGHRS, CDR2 YFSETQ. Full variable domain (rest looked up from reference TRBV5-1 and TRBJ2-1): KAGVTQTPRYLIKTRGQQVTLSCSPISGHRSVSWYQQTPGQGLQFLFEYFSETQRNKGNFPGRFSGRQFSNSRSEMNVSTLELGDSALYLCASSSGLTREQFFGPGTRLTVL.

The chain combines TRBV5-4 with TRBJ2-7, with 7 nucleotides matching TRBD1. Trimming at V came to 2 bases and at J to 5 bases, leaving 1 base not matched to a gene. Germline V gene lookup returns CDR1 SGHNT and CDR2 YYREEE (reference sequence). The CDR3 sequence is 12 residues long. CDR3 sequence (DNA): TGTGCCAGCAGCTTCCAGGGGGACGAGCAGTACTTC. This translates into CASSFQGDEQYF.

This rearrangement joins TRBV28 to TRBJ2-1; 8 bases are shared with TRBD1. The ends lost 5 bases at V and 2 bases at J; junction bases unmatched: 2. The CDR3 runs to 14 residues. CDR1 MDHEN and CDR2 SYDVKM come from the germline V gene. The CDR3 DNA is TGTGCCAGCAGTCCAGGGGGCGCCTACAATGAGCAGTTCTTC. Translation gives CASSPGGAYNEQFF.

The chain couples TRBV10-3 to TRBJ2-7, with TRBD1 matching 9 bases. Germline V lookup: CDR1 ENHRY, CDR2 SYGVKD. The CDR3 is made up of 14 amino acids. With V trimmed by 7 bases and J by 3 bases, 7 bases remained unmatched. CDR3 in amino acids: CAITGTGSFYEQYF. The DNA of the CDR3 is TGTGCCATCACTGGGACAGGGAGTTTCTACGAGCAGTACTTC.